The T cell receptor beta chain under discussion was sequenced for a study of blood T cells in healthy people across ages. Many counts were recorded for this clonotype. Germline lookup yields CDR1 SGHAT and CDR2 FQNNGV. V lost 5 bases, J lost 4 bases, and 12 bases stayed unmatched. The CDR3 extends over 17 amino acids. Primed by a sample-barcoded 5' primer and a J-beta primer mix, a second PCR proceeded for 7 to 11 cycles. One entry per CDR3 protein results from TCRdb running MiXCR on the 5' RACE reads. The sample contains around 900,000 distinct CDR3 sequences, more than 25% of which appear only once.

J is TRBJ2-1 and V is TRBV11-2; 9 bases agree with TRBD2. Sequencing was performed on blood. The TCR comes from a woman older than 75 in good health. The CDR3 nucleotides are TGTGCCAGCAGCGCCGGGGGACTAGCAAGCAATTACAATGAGCAGTTCTTC. As protein: CASSAGGLASNYNEQFF.